The 2 T cell receptor beta chains listed next were all sequenced from one sample in a study of blood T cells in healthy people across ages. For the second PCR, which ran for 7 to 11 cycles, a sample-barcoded 5' primer and a J-beta primer mix were used. Each CDR3 protein gets one entry after TCRdb re-called the 5' RACE reads with MiXCR. This sample yields 1.5 million to 2 million distinct CDR3 sequences, of which 49% are seen a single time; around 2.1% belongs to the top ten. Sequenced sample: blood. The receptors were sampled from a woman aged 40-49 years in good health.

V is TRBV29-1 and J is TRBJ1-2, with D possibly matching TRBD1 (6 bases). Trimming left V 6 bases short and J 8 bases short, with 19 bases between. CDR1 SQVTM and CDR2 ANQGSEA come from the germline V gene. The CDR3 runs 13 residues. The CDR3 DNA reads TGCAGCGTGGATGGGGGGGGGCTTCGAGGCTACACCTTC. As protein: CSVDGGGLRGYTF.

The chain combines TRBV6-2 or TRBV6-3 with TRBJ2-1, with 9 bases that match TRBD2. Unmatched junction bases numbered 3, after V lost 8 bases and J lost 7 bases. This CDR3 is built from 12 residues. CDR1 MNHEY and CDR2 SVGEGT come from the germline V gene. The CDR3 sequence is CASELAGNEQFF. In DNA form, the CDR3 reads TGTGCCAGCGAGCTAGCGGGGAATGAGCAGTTCTTC.